Reported below is one T cell receptor (beta chain). Its antigen is unidentified. This sample is drawn from a study of long-term antiretroviral therapy in people with HIV. Per the germline V gene, CDR1 is SGHTA and CDR2 is FQGNSA. This CDR3 is built from 14 residues. V lost 0 bases and J 0 bases, leaving 6 bases between the germline ends. Whole-study results and caveats: Dominance of pre-ART expanded clones persisted, fluctuating and often declining after ART. On ART adherence, viral resistance or therapy changes, no data were available. Increased diversity was seen after ART, yet it remained lower than in transplant donor controls.

The immunoSEQ assay was v3.0, run at survey level. Data came from immunoSEQ multiplex PCR; TCRdb stores just in-frame clones and leaves some out. The profile shows about 30,000 clones, around 96% of them singletons. The receptor was isolated from a man aged 30 to 45 with HIV. This chain connects TRBV7-2 to TRBJ2-7; D not resolved. Material: unsorted PBMCs, obtained around 6 years after starting antiretroviral therapy. CDR3 sequence (DNA): TGTGCCAGCAGCTTAGCGGAGAACTCCTACGAGCAGTACTTC. Amino acid sequence: CASSLAENSYEQYF.